The present T cell receptor (beta chain) was sequenced within a study of lymphopenia after photon versus proton radiotherapy. Trimming took off 2 bases at V and 3 bases at J, with 4 bases between the two ends. CDR3 length equals 12 residues. Looked up from germline, CDR1 is MNHEY and CDR2 is SVGAGI. A note on this clone: Its antigen remains unidentified.

Study-level points and caveats: Larger post-nadir TCR diversity loss correlated inversely with survival in deceased patients.

The repertoire was sequenced with immunoSEQ multiplex PCR; TCRdb's copy has only in-frame clones and lacks some. The sample lists about 39,000 clones, 92% occurring once. Sequencing used peripheral blood, obtained from a patient treated with photon-based radiotherapy. The J gene is TRBJ1-1, the V gene TRBV6-5, with D unresolved. The clonotype was recovered from a man aged 55 to 70 with cholangiocarcinoma. DNA for the CDR3: TGTGCCAGCAGTTACGGGGACACTGAAGCTTTCTTT. It codes for CASSYGDTEAFF.